The 22 T cell receptor beta chains given below trace back to one sample, sequenced in a study of blood T cells in healthy people across ages. A sample-barcoded 5' primer and a J-beta primer mix were used in a second PCR of roughly 6 to 11 cycles. From the 5' RACE reads, TCRdb called clonotypes with MiXCR, one entry per CDR3 protein. Counted here are about 970,000 distinct CDR3 sequences, roughly 47% occurring once; the ten biggest clones make up about a fifth. Sequencing used blood. These receptors all stem from a woman aged 55 to 70 in good health.

CDR3 sequence: CASQAPGTYEQYF. The CDR3 nucleotides read TGTGCCAGCCAGGCTCCGGGAACCTACGAGCAGTACTTC. The chain combines TRBV7-9 with TRBJ2-7, with a possible D match to TRBD2 (5 bases). Germline V gene lookup returns CDR1 SEHNR and CDR2 FQNEAQ (reference sequence). The CDR3 consists of 13 residues. V lost 8 bases and J 2 bases, leaving 13 bases between the germline ends.

The J gene is TRBJ2-1, the V gene TRBV5-1, with TRBD2 matching 14 bases. Germline trimming cut 0 bases from V and 8 bases from J; bases unmatched to any gene: 7. Germline-derived CDR1 and CDR2 are SGHRS and YFSETQ. This CDR3 is 17 amino acids long. The CDR3 region is CASSLGLAGGKTDEQFF. The CDR3 coding sequence is TGCGCCAGCAGCTTGGGACTAGCGGGAGGGAAAACGGATGAGCAGTTCTTC.

V usage is TRBV30 and J usage is TRBJ2-7, with D perhaps TRBD2 (5 bases). The CDR3 sequence is 11 residues long. V was trimmed by 2 bases and J by 6 bases, leaving 8 bases between them. Germline values: CDR1 GTSNPN, CDR2 SVGIG (reference sequence). The CDR3 loop reads CAWSSGGEQYF. CDR3 nucleotide sequence: TGTGCCTGGAGTAGCGGTGGCGAGCAGTACTTC.

This clonotype is a singleton in its sample. The genes are TRBV20-1 and TRBJ2-7; weak D call: TRBD1 (5 bases). Trimming removed 4 bases at V and 2 bases at J, with 15 bases between. Germline V gene lookup returns CDR1 DFQATT and CDR2 SNEGSKA (reference sequence). The CDR3 loop spans 14 amino acids. The CDR3 nucleotides read TGCAGTGCTAAGGGGCGTTTGAGTCCCTACGAGCAGTACTTC. As protein: CSAKGRLSPYEQYF.

The chain couples TRBV4-2 to TRBJ1-1; D gene ambiguous. Germline CDR1 is LGHNA and CDR2 is YNFKEQ. The germline V and J ends were trimmed by 0 bases and 3 bases, with 8 bases remaining between them. This CDR3 has 14 residues. CDR3 loop: CASSQERRDTEAFF. The CDR3, as DNA: TGTGCCAGCAGCCAAGAAAGGAGGGACACTGAAGCTTTCTTT.

Comment on this clonotype: The junction departs from germline at one end; a sequencing error may be responsible. V usage is TRBV12-3 or TRBV12-4 and J usage is TRBJ2-1; 7 bases are a match to TRBD1. This CDR3 comprises 13 residues. CDR3 sequence reads: CASGFDRAHEQLF. CDR3 bases: TGTGCCAGCGGTTTCGACAGGGCACATGAGCAGTTATTC.

The rearrangement joins TRBV28 to TRBJ2-5, with 7 bases that match TRBD2. The closer fit of TRBJ2-4 to the DNA end suggests the J call may be wrong. The CDR3 runs to 15 residues. Looked up from germline, CDR1 is MDHEN and CDR2 is SYDVKM. CDR3 loop: CASSFAGGRADIQYF. In nucleotides, the CDR3 is TGTGCCAGCAGTTTTGCGGGTGGGAGGGCGGACATTCAGTACTTC.

The chain joins TRBV12-3 or TRBV12-4 to TRBJ2-7; no firm D call. This CDR3 has 16 amino acids. The V end was cut by 5 bases, the J end by 3 bases, with 20 bases between. The CDR3 region is CASSPLIGLVGYEQYF. For the CDR3, the DNA is TGTGCCAGCAGTCCCCTCATTGGGCTAGTGGGCTACGAGCAGTACTTC.

A few counts support this clonotype. The chain has TRBV4-3 and TRBJ2-6; 9 bases are shared with TRBD1. The CDR3 loop spans 16 amino acids. With V trimmed by 5 bases and J by 2 bases, 4 bases remained unmatched. CDR1 and CDR2 (germline): LGHNA, YSLEER. CDR3 nucleotides: TGCGCCAGCAGCGCGGACAGGGGAACTGGGGCCAACGTCCTGACTTTC. This sequence encodes CASSADRGTGANVLTF.

This rearrangement joins TRBV10-3 to TRBJ1-5; D gene ambiguous. The CDR3 is 15 amino acids. Per the germline V gene, CDR1 is ENHRY and CDR2 is SYGVKD. V was clipped by 0 bases and J by 7 bases, with 13 bases between them. The CDR3 nucleotides are TGTGCCATCAGTGAGTCGAACTCCAGAGTACAGCCCCAGCATTTT. It specifies CAISESNSRVQPQHF.

The chain recombines TRBV13 with TRBJ2-7, with no clear D. The V and J ends lost 8 bases and 0 bases respectively, with 14 bases between them. The CDR3 has 14 amino acids. In germline, CDR1 is PRHDT, CDR2 FYEKMQ (reference sequence). The CDR3 DNA follows: TGTGCCAGCCGCATTGCGCTAGGCTCCTACGAGCAGTACTTC. Translation gives CASRIALGSYEQYF.

The chain is built from TRBV11-2 and TRBJ2-1, with TRBD1 as a possible D gene (6 bases). CDR3 length equals 16 residues. Germline-derived CDR1 and CDR2 are SGHAT and FQNNGV. V lost 5 bases and J lost 8, with 22 bases in between. The CDR3 loop reads CASSQIGTLDPDEQFF. For the CDR3, the DNA is TGTGCCAGCAGCCAGATAGGGACACTCGATCCGGATGAGCAGTTCTTC.

J is TRBJ1-2 and V is TRBV27; D is possibly TRBD1 (6 bases). The germline V and J ends were trimmed by 4 bases and 3 bases, with 15 bases remaining between them. The CDR3 loop spans 15 amino acids. Per germline, CDR1 MNHEY and CDR2 SMNVEV (reference sequence). The CDR3 region has the DNA TGTGCCAGCAGTTCTACGGGGGCAGGTCACTATGGCTACACCTTC. Translating gives CASSSTGAGHYGYTF.

Concerning this clonotype itself: The junction differs from germline at one of its ends, possibly a read error. This chain uses TRBV20-1 with TRBJ2-3; 9 bases are a match to TRBD1. The V gene's germline CDR1 is DFQATT and CDR2 SNEGSKA (reference sequence). The CDR3 is made up of 16 amino acids. The CDR3 loop reads CSATKQTGGHTDTEYF. The CDR3 region has the DNA TGCAGTGCTACAAAACAGACAGGGGGACACACAGATACGGAGTATTTT.

A few counts support this clonotype. The genes are TRBV10-2 and TRBJ2-5; tentative D call: TRBD1 (6 bases). Germline CDR1 WSHSY, CDR2 SAAADI. The CDR3 is made up of 12 amino acids. Between the trimmed V and J ends, which lost 7 bases and 7 bases, there was a span of 13 bases. CDR3 sequence reads: CASKSGVGTQYF. For the CDR3, the DNA is TGCGCCAGCAAATCAGGGGTGGGGACCCAGTACTTC.

V is TRBV7-9 and J is TRBJ2-3; 10 bases fit TRBD2. With 5 bases clipped from V and 2 bases from J, the junction kept 7 bases outside the gene matches. Germline assignment: CDR1 SEHNR and CDR2 FQNEAQ (reference sequence). The CDR3 is made up of 16 amino acids. CDR3 nucleotides: TGTGCCAGCAGCCCTGGGACTAGCGATAACACAGATACGCAGTATTTT. Translated, it gives CASSPGTSDNTDTQYF.

The chain joins TRBV6-5 to TRBJ2-2; D ambiguous. Germline loops: CDR1 MNHEY, CDR2 SVGAGI. The CDR3 is made up of 13 amino acids. The ends were cut back, 2 bases at V and 7 bases at J, with 8 bases in the middle. The CDR3 here is CASSYRFRGELFF. Written as DNA, the CDR3 is TGTGCCAGCAGTTACAGGTTTCGCGGGGAGCTGTTTTTT.

The chain joins TRBV9 to TRBJ2-5; 9 bases map to TRBD1. Germline V lookup: CDR1 SGDLS, CDR2 YYNGEE. The CDR3 has 15 residues. The junction had 7 bases not matched to a gene; V was cut back by 2 bases and J by 5 bases. The CDR3 protein is CASSVRQGGVETQYF. DNA for the CDR3: TGTGCCAGCAGCGTCAGACAGGGGGGAGTGGAGACCCAGTACTTC.

The rearrangement joins TRBV7-3 to TRBJ2-1; D is unclear. V was trimmed by 5 bases and J by 7 bases, leaving 24 bases between them. The CDR3 length is 17 residues. Germline CDR1 and CDR2: SGHTA and FQGTGA. The CDR3 here is CASSQPGSTKTWNEQFF. In DNA form, the CDR3 reads TGTGCCAGCAGCCAGCCAGGTAGCACAAAGACCTGGAATGAGCAGTTCTTC.

This clonotype was detected only a few times. The chain links TRBV20-1 to TRBJ2-3; possibly TRBD1 for D (5 bases). There are 14 residues in the CDR3. CDR1 DFQATT and CDR2 SNEGSKA come from the germline V gene (reference sequence). The CDR3 sequence is CGLEQDHPPGTQYF. Written as DNA, the CDR3 is TGCGGGTTAGAACAGGACCATCCACCAGGGACGCAGTATTTT.

This clonotype was counted a few times. This chain links TRBV20-1 with TRBJ2-1; 12 bases are shared with TRBD2. J lost 0 bases, V lost 6 bases, and 12 bases had no gene match. This CDR3 spans 18 amino acids. CDR1 and CDR2 (germline): DFQATT, SNEGSKA (reference sequence). For the CDR3, the DNA is TGCAGTGCGTTGAGGACTAGCGGGACCCTTACCTCCTACAATGAGCAGTTCTTC. It codes for CSALRTSGTLTSYNEQFF.

The rearrangement joins TRBV27 to TRBJ1-5; maybe TRBD1 (5 bases). Germline CDR1 is MNHEY and CDR2 is SMNVEV (reference sequence). With 5 bases removed from V and 6 bases from J, the gap between germline ends came to 14 bases. The CDR3 is 14 amino acids. Written as DNA, the CDR3 is TGTGCCAGCAGTGATGGGGGGATGACTCAGCCCCAGCATTTT. Residues: CASSDGGMTQPQHF.